Detailed here is one T cell receptor (beta chain). Its matching antigen is unknown. The data were obtained in a study of T cell responses to AZD1222 COVID-19 vaccine. For the study at large: Second doses that came at about 4 or about 12 weeks were put together. Regarding the study as a whole: Among vaccine-associated CD4 TCRs, coverage spanned spike, with dominance at 160-218 and 743-854. Nearly half of the spike-specific TCRs reportedly recognize variant regions that carry no mutations.

Sequencing used immunoSEQ multiplex PCR; TCRdb keeps in-frame clones, though not all of them. This sample has fewer than 50,000 clones; about 83% occur once, and the top ten carry 6% to 7%. Unmatched junction bases numbered 10, after V lost 7 bases and J lost 6 bases. This CDR3 has 15 residues. Per the germline V gene, CDR1 is SNHLY and CDR2 is FYNNEI. Sequencing used peripheral blood, obtained on day 0 of AZD1222 vaccination. The chain employs TRBV2 and TRBJ2-2; 8 bases map to TRBD1. The receptor was isolated from an adult in good health. The chain's CDR3 is CASTRRTGSPGELFF. The CDR3 region has the DNA TGTGCCAGCACCCGACGGACAGGGAGTCCCGGGGAGCTGTTTTTT. Variable domain in full (rest from reference TRBV2 and TRBJ2-2): EPEVTQTPSHQVTQMGQEVILRCVPISNHLYFYWYRQILGQKVEFLVSFYNNEISEKSEIFDDQFSVERPDGSNFTLKIRSTKLEDSAMYFCASTRRTGSPGELFFGEGSRLTVL.